The 6 T cell receptor beta chains presented below share a single source sample, sequenced in a study of beta chain features in type 1 diabetes (dated by TCRdb to between 2017 and 2018). Receptor amplification or capture employed the immunoSEQ multiplex PCR assay. The High Capacity cDNA Reverse Transcription Kit was used to reverse transcribe all of the isolated RNA, meaning that expressed TCRB transcripts were what got sequenced. TCRdb stores this immuneACCESS table with in-frame sequences only. Part of the clones is absent; in the studies checked, under half of the shortfall reflects unresolved V genes, and no reason is known for the rest. Across this sample there are 680,000 or so clones, with around a sixth seen only once. 0.09% to 0.095% of the sample is held by the ten biggest clonotypes. Sequenced input: naive CD4+ T cells from blood. The sample's cell subset or site label, decoded: true naive CD4+ T cells. The receptor set was obtained from a man younger than 35 in good health.

The J gene is TRBJ2-3, the V gene TRBV5-1; 10 bases align to TRBD1. CDR3 size: 17 residues. CDR1 is SGHRS, CDR2 YFSETQ, per germline. The junction had 7 bases not matched to a gene; V was cut back by 3 bases and J by 0 bases. The CDR3 region is CASSWTGTGDSTDTQYF. The CDR3 bases are TGCGCCAGCAGCTGGACCGGGACAGGGGATAGCACAGATACGCAGTATTTT.

This clone was detected only a few times. The chain employs TRBV7-2 and TRBJ2-3, with TRBD2 identical over 11 bases. The trim removed 6 bases at V and 1 base at J, leaving 9 bases unmatched. CDR1 is SGHTA, CDR2 FQGNSA, per germline. The CDR3 sequence is 17 residues long. The DNA for the CDR3 is TGTGCCAGCAGGAGGTTAGCGGGGGGGCTGGGCACAGATACGCAGTATTTT. Its protein is CASRRLAGGLGTDTQYF.

CDR3 bases: TGTGCCAGCGCACACGGGGATAATTCACCCCTCCACTTT. Its protein product is CASAHGDNSPLHF. The rearrangement uses TRBV7-3 and TRBJ1-6; D gene ambiguous. V lost 8 bases, J lost 5 bases, and 10 bases lay in between. The CDR3 is 13 residues long. The V gene's germline CDR1 is SGHTA and CDR2 FQGTGA.

The chain combines TRBV5-1 with TRBJ2-1; 10 positions agree with TRBD2. The CDR3 spans 16 residues. Losses at the gene ends were 4 bases for V and 6 bases for J; bases not matched to a gene: 10. Germline V gives CDR1 SGHRS, CDR2 YFSETQ. The CDR3 is CASSPQRGGIFNEQFF. In nucleotides, the CDR3 is TGCGCCAGCAGCCCCCAGCGGGGGGGAATTTTCAATGAGCAGTTCTTC.

This clone has a handful of counts. The rearrangement uses TRBV5-1 and TRBJ2-5; a weak D match, TRBD2 (5 bases). V dropped 0 bases and J dropped 5 bases, with 14 bases sitting between them. There are 15 residues in the CDR3. Germline CDR1 reads SGHRS; CDR2 reads YFSETQ. The CDR3 region is CASSLDGYRGETQYF. CDR3 coding DNA: TGCGCCAGCAGCTTGGACGGGTACAGAGGGGAGACCCAGTACTTC.

The V and J genes are TRBV4-2 and TRBJ2-5; D is ambiguous. Germline values: CDR1 LGHNA, CDR2 YNFKEQ. V lost 0 bases and J lost 5, with 13 bases in between. This CDR3 spans 15 amino acids. The CDR3 region has the DNA TGTGCCAGCAGCCAAGATACCTACCTCGTTGAGACCCAGTACTTC. Translation: CASSQDTYLVETQYF.